Below, one TCR beta chain is given with its context. Some clones are missing from TCRdb's copy, which holds only in-frame ones; the method was immunoSEQ multiplex PCR. The sample lists about 57,000 clones, about 93% occurring once. This sample was taken from a study of control samples from healthy donors and cancer patients. Source material: blood. The sequence derives from a man aged 30-40 years in good health.

Here the CDR3 DNA reads TGTGCCAGCAGCCAAGCGGGTGATAATTCACCCCTCCACTTT. This translates into CASSQAGDNSPLHF. The chain links TRBV3-1 (or the pseudogene TRBV3-2) to TRBJ1-6; D not resolved. Germline CDR1 LGHDT, CDR2 YNNKEL (reference sequence). Deletions cut 1 base from V and 5 bases from J, with 6 bases between. This CDR3 is built from 14 residues.